The 8 T cell receptor beta chains presented below share a single source sample, sequenced in a study of blood T cell repertoires in COVID-19. TCRdb keeps only in-frame clones here, not all; method: immunoSEQ multiplex PCR. The table records 83,000 or so clones, around nine tenths of them present only once. Source material: peripheral blood. The receptors shown here come from an elderly man with active or convalescent COVID-19.

V usage is TRBV7-9 and J usage is TRBJ1-2; D gene unclear. Germline V gene lookup returns CDR1 SEHNR and CDR2 FQNEAQ (reference sequence). This CDR3 comprises 13 residues. With 4 bases removed from V and 3 bases from J, the gap between germline ends came to 9 bases. The CDR3 bases are TGTGCCAGCAGCTATGAACATCACTATGGCTACACCTTC. It encodes CASSYEHHYGYTF.

The chain couples TRBV2 to TRBJ1-2, with 7 bases that match TRBD1. This CDR3 contains 13 residues. Germline CDR1 and CDR2: SNHLY and FYNNEI. J gave up 4 bases and V 5 bases, and 4 bases lay outside the gene matches. In DNA form, the CDR3 reads TGTGCCAGCAGTTGGGACAGCTCCTATGGCTACACCTTC. Its translation: CASSWDSSYGYTF.

The rearrangement joins TRBV19 to TRBJ1-2; perhaps TRBD1 as D (6 bases). The CDR3 sequence is 13 residues long. V lost 5 bases, J lost 5 bases, and 12 bases lay in between. Germline CDR1 and CDR2: LNHDA and SQIVND (reference sequence). DNA for the CDR3: TGTGCCAGTAGTCCCTCAGGGGTGTATGGCTACACCTTC. Translating it yields CASSPSGVYGYTF.

J is TRBJ1-5 and V is TRBV9; 8 nucleotides match TRBD1. Germline CDR1 reads SGDLS; CDR2 reads YYNGEE. The CDR3 is made up of 15 amino acids. V shed 1 base, J shed 1 base, and the junction held 1 base outside the gene matches. CDR3 amino acids: CASSVSGGSNQPQHF. Written as DNA, the CDR3 is TGTGCCAGCAGCGTATCAGGGGGCAGCAATCAGCCCCAGCATTTT.

V and J are TRBV6-1 and TRBJ1-5; D is undetermined. CDR1 and CDR2 from the germline V gene are MNHNS and SASEGT. V lost 0 bases and J 0 bases, leaving 6 bases between the germline ends. This CDR3 comprises 15 residues. The CDR3 loop is CASSEARISNQPQHF. The CDR3 DNA reads as TGTGCCAGCAGTGAAGCGCGGATTAGCAATCAGCCCCAGCATTTT.

This clone is a singleton in its sample. This rearrangement joins TRBV28 to TRBJ2-1; D remains ambiguous. This CDR3 comprises 14 residues. The V gene lost 1 base and the J gene lost 4 bases, with 8 bases spanning the gap. Germline-derived CDR1 and CDR2 are MDHEN and SYDVKM. The CDR3 protein is CASSLFSLYNEQFF. CDR3 nucleotides: TGTGCCAGCAGTTTATTCTCTCTTTACAATGAGCAGTTCTTC.

The chain carries TRBV5-1 and TRBJ1-5; 9 positions agree with TRBD1. The CDR3 is 15 amino acids. The ends lost 4 bases at V and 2 bases at J; junction bases unmatched: 4. Germline-derived CDR1 and CDR2 are SGHRS and YFSETQ. CDR3 in amino acids: CASSVGQGGNQPQHF. CDR3 DNA sequence: TGCGCCAGCAGCGTGGGACAGGGAGGCAATCAGCCCCAGCATTTT.

The J gene is TRBJ1-5, the V gene TRBV3-1 (or the pseudogene TRBV3-2), with a tentative D call TRBD1 (5 bases). Trimming cost V 1 base and J 3 bases, with 10 bases left between them. The CDR3 extends over 15 amino acids. Germline V lookup: CDR1 LGHDT, CDR2 YNNKEL (reference sequence). The CDR3 DNA reads TGTGCCAGCAGCCAAGGGACACAGAACAATCAGCCCCAGCATTTT. It yields the protein CASSQGTQNNQPQHF.